The sequence of this TCR beta chain was determined in a study of OX40 agonist ivuxolimab in advanced cancers. The overall study: Partial responses were seen in three patients, one with hepatocellular carcinoma and two with cutaneous melanoma.

Sequencing was performed with immunoSEQ multiplex PCR; in TCRdb, only in-frame clones are kept and a portion is missing. The repertoire holds more than 70,000 clones, with about 80% as singletons. CDR3 size: 14 residues. Germline CDR1 SGHVS, CDR2 FQNEAQ. Turning to this clone: Sequence at one end of the junction differs from germline and may be a read error.

The chain links TRBV7-8 to TRBJ1-2, with D perhaps TRBD1 (6 bases). The starting material was CD4+ or CD8+ T cells sorted from blood, obtained in a trial of the OX40 agonist ivuxolimab. The sequence was collected from an adult with an advanced solid tumor such as melanoma, head and neck, liver or kidney cancer. CDR3: CASSLDLGGYGYTF. CDR3 sequence (DNA): TGTGCCAGCAGTTTAGACCTAGGGGGCTATGGCTACACCTTC.